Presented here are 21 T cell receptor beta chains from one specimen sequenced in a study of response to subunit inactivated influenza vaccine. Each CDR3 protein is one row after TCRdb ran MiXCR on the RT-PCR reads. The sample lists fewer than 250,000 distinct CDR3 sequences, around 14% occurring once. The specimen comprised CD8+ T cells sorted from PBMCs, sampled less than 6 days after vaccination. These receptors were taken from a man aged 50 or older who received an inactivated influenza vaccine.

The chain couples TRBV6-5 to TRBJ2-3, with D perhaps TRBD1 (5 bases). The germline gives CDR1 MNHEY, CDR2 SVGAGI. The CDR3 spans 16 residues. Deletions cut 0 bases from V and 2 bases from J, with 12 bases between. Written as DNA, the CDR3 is TGTGCCAGCAGTTACTCATCAGGGCTAACCACAGATACGCAGTATTTT. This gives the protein CASSYSSGLTTDTQYF.

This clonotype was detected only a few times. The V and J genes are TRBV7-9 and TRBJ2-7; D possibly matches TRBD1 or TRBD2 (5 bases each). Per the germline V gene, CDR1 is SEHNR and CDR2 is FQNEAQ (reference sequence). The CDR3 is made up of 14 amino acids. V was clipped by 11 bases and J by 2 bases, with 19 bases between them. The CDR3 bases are TGTGCCGTCCTAGGGACGGGCGATACCTACGAGCAGTACTTC. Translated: CAVLGTGDTYEQYF. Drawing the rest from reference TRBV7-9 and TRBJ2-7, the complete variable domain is DTGVSQNPRHKITKRGQNVTFRCDPISEHNRLYWYRQTLGQGPEFLTYFQNEAQLEKSRLLSDRFSAERPKGSFSTLEIQRTEQGDSAMYLCAVLGTGDTYEQYFGPGTRLTVT.

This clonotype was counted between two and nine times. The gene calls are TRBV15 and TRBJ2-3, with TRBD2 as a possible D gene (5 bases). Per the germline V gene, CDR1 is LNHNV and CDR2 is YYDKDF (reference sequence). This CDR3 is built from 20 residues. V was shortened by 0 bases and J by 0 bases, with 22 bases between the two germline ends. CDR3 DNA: TGTGCCACCAGCAGAGATTGGAGAGAGGGCATACTCTCTAGCACAGATACGCAGTATTTT. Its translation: CATSRDWREGILSSTDTQYF.

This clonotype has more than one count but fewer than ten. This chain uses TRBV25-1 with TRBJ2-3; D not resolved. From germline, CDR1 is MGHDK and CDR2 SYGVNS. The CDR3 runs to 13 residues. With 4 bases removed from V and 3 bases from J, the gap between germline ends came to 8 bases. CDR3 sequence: CASSVLSTDTQYF. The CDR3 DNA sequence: TGTGCCAGCAGTGTACTGAGTACAGATACGCAGTATTTT.

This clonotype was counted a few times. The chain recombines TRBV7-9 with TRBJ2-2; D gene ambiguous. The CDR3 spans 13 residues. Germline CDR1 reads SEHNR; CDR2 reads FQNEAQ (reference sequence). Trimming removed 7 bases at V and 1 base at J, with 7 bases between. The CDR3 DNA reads TGTGCCAGCAAGGACCGGAACACCGGGGAGCTGTTTTTT. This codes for CASKDRNTGELFF.

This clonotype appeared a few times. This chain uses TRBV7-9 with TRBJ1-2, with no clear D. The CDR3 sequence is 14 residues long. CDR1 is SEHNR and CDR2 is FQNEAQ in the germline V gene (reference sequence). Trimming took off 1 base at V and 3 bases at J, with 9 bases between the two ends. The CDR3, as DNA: TGTGCCAGCAGCTTAGTGGGCCAGCACTATGGCTACACCTTC. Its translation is CASSLVGQHYGYTF.

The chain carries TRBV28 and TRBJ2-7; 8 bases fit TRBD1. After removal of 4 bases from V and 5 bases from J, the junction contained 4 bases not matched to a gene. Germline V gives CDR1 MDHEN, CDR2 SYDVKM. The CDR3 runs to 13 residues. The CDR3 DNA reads TGTGCCAGCAGTTGGCAGACAGGGGACGAGCAGTACTTC. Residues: CASSWQTGDEQYF.

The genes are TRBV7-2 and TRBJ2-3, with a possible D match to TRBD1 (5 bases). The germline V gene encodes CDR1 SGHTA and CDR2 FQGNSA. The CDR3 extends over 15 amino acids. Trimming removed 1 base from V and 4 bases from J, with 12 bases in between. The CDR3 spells CASSLGVGVADTQYF. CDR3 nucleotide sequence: TGTGCCAGCAGCTTAGGGGTAGGGGTTGCAGATACGCAGTATTTT.

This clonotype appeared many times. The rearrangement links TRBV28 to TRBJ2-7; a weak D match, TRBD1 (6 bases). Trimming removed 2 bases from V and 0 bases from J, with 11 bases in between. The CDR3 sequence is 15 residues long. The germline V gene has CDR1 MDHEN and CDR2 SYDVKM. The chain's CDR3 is CASSLIGQSSYEQYF. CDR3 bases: TGTGCCAGCAGTTTAATCGGACAGAGCTCCTACGAGCAGTACTTC.

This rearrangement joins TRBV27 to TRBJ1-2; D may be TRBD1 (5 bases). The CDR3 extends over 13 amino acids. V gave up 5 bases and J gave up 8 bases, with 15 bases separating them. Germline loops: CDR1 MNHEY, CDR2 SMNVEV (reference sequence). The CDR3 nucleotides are TGTGCCAGCAGTCCTTTGGGGGTTTTGGGCTACACCTTC. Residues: CASSPLGVLGYTF.

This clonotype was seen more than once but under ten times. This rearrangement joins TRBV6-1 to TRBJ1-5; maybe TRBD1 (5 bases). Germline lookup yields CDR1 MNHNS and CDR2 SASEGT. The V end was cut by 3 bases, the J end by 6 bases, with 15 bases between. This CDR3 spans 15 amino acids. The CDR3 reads CASSDGDPFGQPQHF. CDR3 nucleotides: TGTGCCAGCAGTGACGGGGACCCTTTTGGTCAGCCCCAGCATTTT.

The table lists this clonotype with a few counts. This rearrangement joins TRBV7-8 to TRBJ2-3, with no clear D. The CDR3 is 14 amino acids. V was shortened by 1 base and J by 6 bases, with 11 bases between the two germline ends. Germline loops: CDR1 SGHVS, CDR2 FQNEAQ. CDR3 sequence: CASSLVGPADTQYF. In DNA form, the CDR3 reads TGTGCCAGCAGCTTAGTTGGGCCCGCGGATACGCAGTATTTT.

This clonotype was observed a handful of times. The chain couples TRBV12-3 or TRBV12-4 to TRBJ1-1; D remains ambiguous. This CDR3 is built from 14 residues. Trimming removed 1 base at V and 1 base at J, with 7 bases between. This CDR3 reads CASSLEQRNTEAFF. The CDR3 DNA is TGTGCCAGCAGTTTAGAGCAGCGGAACACTGAAGCTTTCTTT.

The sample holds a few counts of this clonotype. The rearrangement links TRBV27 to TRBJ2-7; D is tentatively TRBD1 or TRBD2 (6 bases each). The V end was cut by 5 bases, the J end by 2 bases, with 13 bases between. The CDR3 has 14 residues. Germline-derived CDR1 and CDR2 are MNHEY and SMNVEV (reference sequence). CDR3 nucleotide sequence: TGTGCCAGCAGTCCTACTAGGGGGGCCTACGAGCAGTACTTC. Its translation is CASSPTRGAYEQYF.

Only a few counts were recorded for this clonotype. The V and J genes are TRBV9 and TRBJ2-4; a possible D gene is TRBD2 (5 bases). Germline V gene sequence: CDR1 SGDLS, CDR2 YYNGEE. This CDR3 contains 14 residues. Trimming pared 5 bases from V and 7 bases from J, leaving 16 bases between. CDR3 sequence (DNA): TGTGCCAGCAGTTCCCCAGGAGGAGATAACATTCAGTACTTC. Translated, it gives CASSSPGGDNIQYF. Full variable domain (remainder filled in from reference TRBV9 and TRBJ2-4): DSGVTQTPKHLITATGQRVTLRCSPRSGDLSVYWYQQSLDQGLQFLIQYYNGEERAKGNILERFSAQQFPDLHSELNLSSLELGDSALYFCASSSPGGDNIQYFGAGTRLSVL.

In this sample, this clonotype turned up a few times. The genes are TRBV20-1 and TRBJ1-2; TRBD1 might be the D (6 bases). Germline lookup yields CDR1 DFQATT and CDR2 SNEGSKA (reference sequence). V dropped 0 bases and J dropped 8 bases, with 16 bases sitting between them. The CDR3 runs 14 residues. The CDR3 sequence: CSARDGSGQGGYTF. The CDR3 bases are TGCAGTGCTAGAGATGGCTCTGGTCAGGGGGGCTACACCTTC.

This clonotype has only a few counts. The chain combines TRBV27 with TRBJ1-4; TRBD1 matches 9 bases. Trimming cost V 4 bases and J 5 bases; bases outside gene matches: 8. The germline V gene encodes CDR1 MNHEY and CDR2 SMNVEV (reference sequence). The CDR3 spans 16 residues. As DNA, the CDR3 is TGTGCCAGCAGTTCCAAGTACAGGGGGCGGAATGAAAAACTGTTTTTT. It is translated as CASSSKYRGRNEKLFF. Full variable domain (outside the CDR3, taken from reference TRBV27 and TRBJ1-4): EAQVTQNPRYLITVTGKKLTVTCSQNMNHEYMSWYRQDPGLGLRQIYYSMNVEVTDKGDVPEGYKVSRKEKRNFPLILESPSPNQTSLYFCASSSKYRGRNEKLFFGSGTQLSVL.

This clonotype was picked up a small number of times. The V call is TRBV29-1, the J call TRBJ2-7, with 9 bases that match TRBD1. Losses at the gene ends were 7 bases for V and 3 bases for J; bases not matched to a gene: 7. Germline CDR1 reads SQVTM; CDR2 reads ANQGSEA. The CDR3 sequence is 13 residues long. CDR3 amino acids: CSGSAGQGYEQYF. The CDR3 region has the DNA TGCAGCGGTTCCGCGGGACAGGGCTACGAGCAGTACTTC.

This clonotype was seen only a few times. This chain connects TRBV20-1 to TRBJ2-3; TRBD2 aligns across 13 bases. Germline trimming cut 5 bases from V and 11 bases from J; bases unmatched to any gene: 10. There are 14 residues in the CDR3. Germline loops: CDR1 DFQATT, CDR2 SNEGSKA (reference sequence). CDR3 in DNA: TGCAGTGCTCATCCGGGACTAGCGGGGCTCCGGCAGTATTTT. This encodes CSAHPGLAGLRQYF.

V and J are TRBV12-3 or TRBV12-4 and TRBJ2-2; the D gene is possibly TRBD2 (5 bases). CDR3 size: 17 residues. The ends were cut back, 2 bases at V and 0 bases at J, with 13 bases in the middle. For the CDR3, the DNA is TGTGCCAGCAGTTTACTAGCACGGAAGCCGAACACCGGGGAGCTGTTTTTT. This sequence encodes CASSLLARKPNTGELFF.

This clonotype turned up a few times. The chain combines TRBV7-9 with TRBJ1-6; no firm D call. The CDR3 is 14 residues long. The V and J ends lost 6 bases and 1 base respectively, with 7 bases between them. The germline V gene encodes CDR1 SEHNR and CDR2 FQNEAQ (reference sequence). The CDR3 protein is CASRRGSYNSPLHF. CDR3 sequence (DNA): TGTGCCAGCAGACGGGGATCCTATAATTCACCCCTCCACTTT. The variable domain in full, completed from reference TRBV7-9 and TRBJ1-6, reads DTGVSQNPRHKITKRGQNVTFRCDPISEHNRLYWYRQTLGQGPEFLTYFQNEAQLEKSRLLSDRFSAERPKGSFSTLEIQRTEQGDSAMYLCASRRGSYNSPLHFGNGTRLTVT.